Below are 27 T cell receptor beta chains sequenced from a single sample in a study of cytomegalovirus exposure and HLA in healthy donors. In the PCR, 60 Vbeta and 13 Jbeta primers were used. Some clones are missing from TCRdb's copy, which holds only in-frame ones; the method was immunoSEQ multiplex PCR. In the table there are about 86,000 clones, roughly four fifths of which are singletons. Sequencing was performed on PBMCs. These receptors came from a woman aged 50 to 60 in good health and CMV-seropositive.

The chain employs TRBV2 and TRBJ2-7; a weak D match, TRBD2 (5 bases). Germline CDR1 SNHLY, CDR2 FYNNEI. V shed 7 bases and J shed 4 bases, with 14 bases lying between them. CDR3 length: 13 amino acids. The CDR3 bases are TGTGCCAGCACGGAGGAAGGTCGGTACGAGCAGTACTTC. Protein: CASTEEGRYEQYF.

The table lists this clone with a few counts. The V and J genes are TRBV9 and TRBJ2-5; 7 nucleotides line up with TRBD1. This CDR3 spans 16 amino acids. CDR1 and CDR2 (germline): SGDLS, YYNGEE. V shed 3 bases, J shed 2 bases, and the junction held 10 bases outside the gene matches. CDR3 sequence (DNA): TGTGCCAGCAGCGCGAACCCGACAGGGCAGCAAGAGACCCAGTACTTC. This gives the protein CASSANPTGQQETQYF. Together with reference TRBV9 and TRBJ2-5, the CDR3 gives the full variable domain: DSGVTQTPKHLITATGQRVTLRCSPRSGDLSVYWYQQSLDQGLQFLIQYYNGEERAKGNILERFSAQQFPDLHSELNLSSLELGDSALYFCASSANPTGQQETQYFGPGTRLLVL.

This rearrangement joins TRBV30 to TRBJ2-7, with 8 bases aligning to TRBD2. The V gene end was trimmed by 4 bases and the J gene end by 4 bases; junction bases not matched to a gene: 3. Germline CDR1 and CDR2: GTSNPN and SVGIG (reference sequence). The CDR3 extends over 12 amino acids. The CDR3 sequence: CAWNGGAYEQYF. The CDR3 DNA sequence: TGTGCCTGGAACGGGGGGGCATACGAGCAGTACTTC.

The chain uses TRBV15 and TRBJ2-7; no firm D call. This CDR3 comprises 13 residues. V dropped 0 bases and J dropped 3 bases, with 6 bases sitting between them. CDR1 and CDR2 (germline): LNHNV, YYDKDF (reference sequence). DNA of the CDR3: TGTGCCACCAGCAGAGAGTCGGGCTACGAGCAGTACTTC. Translating gives CATSRESGYEQYF.

The chain couples TRBV30 to TRBJ1-1; a weak D match, TRBD1 (6 bases). This CDR3 region has 13 residues. The ends were cut back, 0 bases at V and 5 bases at J, with 10 bases in the middle. Per germline, CDR1 GTSNPN and CDR2 SVGIG (reference sequence). DNA for the CDR3: TGTGCCTGGAGTGTAGGGGGTTGGACTGAAGCTTTCTTT. As protein: CAWSVGGWTEAFF.

The chain has TRBV9 and TRBJ2-5; possibly TRBD1 for D (5 bases). This CDR3 has 14 amino acids. Looked up from germline, CDR1 is SGDLS and CDR2 is YYNGEE. V lost 0 bases and J 5 bases, leaving 11 bases between the germline ends. This CDR3 is CASSVGVGVETQYF. The DNA of the CDR3 is TGTGCCAGCAGCGTAGGGGTAGGGGTGGAGACCCAGTACTTC.

V and J are TRBV19 and TRBJ2-2, with D unclear. Germline V lookup: CDR1 LNHDA, CDR2 SQIVND (reference sequence). This CDR3 spans 13 amino acids. Trimming removed 3 bases from V and 5 bases from J, with 7 bases in between. The CDR3 loop is CASSIIRTGELFF. In nucleotides, the CDR3 is TGTGCCAGTAGTATTATACGGACCGGGGAGCTGTTTTTT.

The chain combines TRBV10-2 with TRBJ2-1; possible D gene TRBD2, 6 bases. The CDR3 is 14 amino acids. V was clipped by 6 bases and J by 5 bases, with 14 bases between them. Germline lookup yields CDR1 WSHSY and CDR2 SAAADI. CDR3 sequence: CASSPGTLNNEQFF. The CDR3 nucleotides are TGCGCCAGCAGCCCCGGGACTCTGAACAATGAGCAGTTCTTC.

The chain combines TRBV6-1 with TRBJ1-2, with 8 bases lining up with TRBD1. The CDR3 extends over 13 amino acids. Germline CDR1 MNHNS, CDR2 SASEGT. Germline trimming cut 1 base from V and 7 bases from J; bases unmatched to any gene: 2. The CDR3 protein is CASSEGGTGGYTF. DNA for the CDR3: TGTGCCAGCAGTGAAGGGGGGACAGGTGGCTACACCTTC.

The chain recombines TRBV4-1 with TRBJ1-2; D is possibly TRBD1 (6 bases). The CDR3 spans 16 residues. V was clipped by 2 bases and J by 2 bases, with 15 bases between them. CDR1 is MGHRA, CDR2 YSYEKL, per germline. The CDR3 nucleotides read TGCGCCAGCAGCCAATCACCGGGACAAGTCAACTATGGCTACACCTTC. It translates to CASSQSPGQVNYGYTF.

This chain uses TRBV9 with TRBJ1-1, with a tentative D call TRBD1 (5 bases). Germline V CDR1 and CDR2: SGDLS, YYNGEE. With 0 bases removed from V and 10 bases from J, the gap between germline ends came to 16 bases. The CDR3 consists of 14 residues. The CDR3 DNA sequence: TGTGCCAGCAGCGTAGATGTATCCCAGGGAAGAGCTTTCTTT. Amino acid sequence: CASSVDVSQGRAFF.

This rearrangement joins TRBV7-9 to TRBJ2-5, with D unclear. Trimming removed 1 base at V and 5 bases at J, with 14 bases between. The CDR3 contains 15 residues. Germline values: CDR1 SEHNR, CDR2 FQNEAQ (reference sequence). The CDR3 loop reads CASSLVSQSSETQYF. For the CDR3, the DNA is TGTGCCAGCAGCTTAGTTTCGCAGTCATCCGAGACCCAGTACTTC.

This clone has more than one count but fewer than ten. The chain is built from TRBV5-6 and TRBJ2-7; D might be TRBD2 (6 bases). Trimming cost V 1 base and J 0 bases, with 11 bases left between them. The CDR3 loop spans 15 amino acids. The germline V gene encodes CDR1 SGHDT and CDR2 YYEEEE. CDR3 loop: CASSLLAQSSYEQYF. The CDR3, as DNA: TGTGCCAGCAGCTTGCTAGCGCAAAGCTCCTACGAGCAGTACTTC. Together with reference TRBV5-6 and TRBJ2-7, the CDR3 gives the full variable domain: DAGVTQSPTHLIKTRGQQVTLRCSPKSGHDTVSWYQQALGQGPQFIFQYYEEEERQRGNFPDRFSGHQFPNYSSELNVNALLLGDSALYLCASSLLAQSSYEQYFGPGTRLTVT.

In its sample, this clone was seen a few times. The CDR3 is CAATRGLGQPQHF. In DNA, the CDR3 is TGTGCCGCCACAAGGGGGTTAGGGCAGCCCCAGCATTTT. This rearrangement joins TRBV6-5 to TRBJ1-5, with a tentative D call TRBD1 (6 bases). CDR1 and CDR2 (germline): MNHEY, SVGAGI. Trimming pared 11 bases from V and 7 bases from J, leaving 18 bases between. The CDR3 is made up of 13 amino acids.

This sequence joins TRBV29-1 and TRBJ1-1; D gene unclear. CDR1 and CDR2 (germline): SQVTM, ANQGSEA. V was cut by 6 bases and J by 0 bases, with 11 bases left in between. The CDR3 runs 13 residues. This CDR3 is CSVAGNMNTEAFF. DNA for the CDR3: TGCAGCGTGGCAGGAAACATGAACACTGAAGCTTTCTTT.

J is TRBJ2-5 and V is TRBV7-9, with D perhaps matching TRBD2 (5 bases). Germline lookup yields CDR1 SEHNR and CDR2 FQNEAQ (reference sequence). Trimming removed 5 bases from V and 5 bases from J, with 21 bases in between. This CDR3 comprises 16 residues. DNA of the CDR3: TGTGCCAGCAGCCGTCATGGCGCGGGTGGCTGGGAGACCCAGTACTTC. This sequence encodes CASSRHGAGGWETQYF.

The chain couples TRBV15 to TRBJ2-3, with D perhaps matching TRBD1 (5 bases). V lost 9 bases, J lost 2 bases, and 24 bases lay in between. This CDR3 has 17 residues. Germline values: CDR1 LNHNV, CDR2 YYDKDF (reference sequence). CDR3: CATQTMSGRTFTDTQYF. The CDR3 nucleotides are TGTGCCACTCAAACGATGTCAGGGCGGACATTCACAGATACGCAGTATTTT.

This chain links TRBV5-6 with TRBJ2-7; 13 nucleotides line up with TRBD2. From germline, CDR1 is SGHDT and CDR2 YYEEEE. V shed 4 bases, J shed 5 bases, and the junction held 12 bases outside the gene matches. The CDR3 is 17 amino acids. The CDR3 coding sequence is TGTGCCAGCAGCCCAAGGACTAGCGGGAGCATGGTTGACGAGCAGTACTTC. The encoded protein is CASSPRTSGSMVDEQYF.

V gene TRBV6-1 combines with J gene TRBJ2-7; TRBD1 is a possible D gene (5 bases). The germline V gene has CDR1 MNHNS and CDR2 SASEGT. V dropped 6 bases and J dropped 5 bases, with 14 bases sitting between them. The CDR3 is 13 amino acids. The CDR3 DNA follows: TGTGCCAGCAGCGCGAGCAGGGTCCACGAGCAGTACTTC. Translation gives CASSASRVHEQYF.

This clone was seen more than once but under ten times. The CDR3: CASSLTGENTEAFF. For the CDR3, the DNA is TGTGCCAGCAGTCTGACAGGGGAGAACACTGAAGCTTTCTTT. This chain uses TRBV6-5 with TRBJ1-1, with TRBD1 matching over 8 bases. J lost 1 base, V lost 5 bases, and 3 bases had no gene match. Per germline, CDR1 MNHEY and CDR2 SVGAGI. CDR3 length: 14 residues.

CDR3 amino acids: CASSESWWDKSYEQYF. The CDR3 nucleotides read TGTGCCAGCAGTGAATCTTGGTGGGACAAGTCCTACGAGCAGTACTTC. The chain joins TRBV6-1 to TRBJ2-7; weak D call: TRBD1 (6 bases). The CDR3 loop spans 16 amino acids. Trimming took off 2 bases at V and 1 base at J, with 15 bases between the two ends. The germline V gene has CDR1 MNHNS and CDR2 SASEGT.

The V gene is TRBV1, the J gene TRBJ1-2. TRBV1 is listed as a pseudogene. The CDR3 sequence is 15 residues long. CDR3 nucleotides: TGCACCAGCAGCCAAGATAAAGGCGGGCCGTATGGCTACACCTTC. This codes for CTSSQDKGGPYGYTF.

The J gene is TRBJ2-7, the V gene TRBV29-1, with 8 bases fitting TRBD1. V was pared by 7 bases and J by 4 bases, with 3 bases of the junction left unmatched. This CDR3 contains 11 residues. Germline CDR1 reads SQVTM; CDR2 reads ANQGSEA. The CDR3 protein is CSARTGYEQYF. CDR3 DNA: TGCAGCGCCAGGACAGGGTACGAGCAGTACTTC.

This chain connects TRBV7-8 to TRBJ2-5; D is undetermined. There are 15 residues in the CDR3. Looked up from germline, CDR1 is SGHVS and CDR2 is FQNEAQ. Trimming took off 3 bases at V and 1 base at J, with 12 bases between the two ends. CDR3 loop: CASSLRYGFQETQYF. The CDR3 nucleotides are TGTGCCAGCAGCTTGAGGTACGGATTCCAAGAGACCCAGTACTTC. Drawing the rest from reference TRBV7-8 and TRBJ2-5, the complete variable domain is GAGVSQSPRYKVAKRGQDVALRCDPISGHVSLFWYQQALGQGPEFLTYFQNEAQLDKSGLPSDRFFAERPEGSVSTLKIQRTQQEDSAVYLCASSLRYGFQETQYFGPGTRLLVL.

This clone was found a few times. This chain connects TRBV29-1 to TRBJ1-1; 8 bases fit TRBD1. V lost 4 bases and J lost 1; bases outside the gene matches: 8. Germline CDR1 SQVTM, CDR2 ANQGSEA. This CDR3 has 15 residues. Here the CDR3 reads CSVGSGGRGNTEAFF. CDR3 coding DNA: TGCAGCGTTGGGTCAGGGGGCAGAGGGAACACTGAAGCTTTCTTT.

The chain uses TRBV29-1 and TRBJ1-1; TRBD1 is a possible D gene (5 bases). Trimming took off 8 bases at V and 10 bases at J, with 23 bases between the two ends. CDR1 SQVTM and CDR2 ANQGSEA come from the germline V gene. This CDR3 has 13 amino acids. The CDR3 protein is CSSALREGRGAFF. The CDR3 nucleotides read TGCAGCTCTGCTTTACGGGAGGGAAGGGGAGCTTTCTTT.

The genes are TRBV5-6 and TRBJ2-1; 10 nucleotides line up with TRBD2. The V and J ends lost 0 bases and 4 bases, in that order; junction bases with no gene match: 1. Germline V lookup: CDR1 SGHDT, CDR2 YYEEEE. The CDR3 has 15 residues. CDR3: CASSLGSGGYNEQFF. The CDR3 DNA sequence: TGTGCCAGCAGCTTGGGTAGCGGGGGGTACAATGAGCAGTTCTTC.